The following is a TCR beta chain sequence with its context. What it recognizes is unknown. This entry belongs to a study of beta chain features in type 1 diabetes. The sequenced template was cDNA made from the entire isolated RNA. Naive, central memory and regulatory T cell samples produced a mean of roughly 3.9 million reads. Some clones are missing from TCRdb's copy, which holds only in-frame ones; the method was immunoSEQ multiplex PCR. Counted here are almost 350,000 clones, 7% to 9% occurring once; the ten biggest clones make up 0.44%. The authors took one heparinised blood draw, averaging about 120 mL, from each donor. Sorting of CD4+ naive, central memory, regulatory and stem cell-like memory cells was performed via CD45RO/CCR7/CD25/CD127/CD95/CD27. The CDR3 is 16 amino acids. The germline V gene encodes CDR1 SGHTA and CDR2 FQGNSA. V lost 6 bases, J lost 1 base, and 15 bases lay in between. Study results and limitations: Among all four CD4+ subsets, Type 1 diabetes patients had TCRB CDR3s that were moderately but significantly shorter.

This chain connects TRBV7-2 to TRBJ1-4; possible D gene TRBD1, 5 bases. This TCR was recovered from a woman aged 18-29 years in good health. Sequencing was carried out using central memory CD4+ T cells from blood. The CDR3 here is CASRRSQGRTNEKLFF. In DNA form, the CDR3 reads TGTGCCAGCAGACGAAGCCAGGGCAGAACTAATGAAAAACTGTTTTTT.